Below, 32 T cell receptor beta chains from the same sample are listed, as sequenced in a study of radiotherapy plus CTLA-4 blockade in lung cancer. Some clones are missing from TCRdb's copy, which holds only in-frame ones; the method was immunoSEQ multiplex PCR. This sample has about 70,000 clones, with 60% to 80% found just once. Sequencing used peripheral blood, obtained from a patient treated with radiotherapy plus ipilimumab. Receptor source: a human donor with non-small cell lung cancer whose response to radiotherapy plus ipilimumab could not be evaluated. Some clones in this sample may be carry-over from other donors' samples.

The CDR3 DNA reads as TGTGCCAGCACCCGGACAGTCGGGGGCAATCAGCCCCAGCATTTT. Protein sequence: CASTRTVGGNQPQHF. This chain uses TRBV6-5 with TRBJ1-5, with D possibly matching TRBD1 (6 bases). This CDR3 region has 15 residues. Looked up from germline, CDR1 is MNHEY and CDR2 is SVGAGI. Trimming took 7 bases from V and 2 from J, leaving 15 bases between them.

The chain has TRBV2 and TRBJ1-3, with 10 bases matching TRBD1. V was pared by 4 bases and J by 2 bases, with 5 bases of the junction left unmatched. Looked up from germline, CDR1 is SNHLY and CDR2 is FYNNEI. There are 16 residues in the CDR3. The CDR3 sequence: CASSGPGTGAGNTIYF. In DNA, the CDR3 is TGTGCCAGCAGTGGGCCCGGGACAGGGGCTGGAAACACCATATATTTT.

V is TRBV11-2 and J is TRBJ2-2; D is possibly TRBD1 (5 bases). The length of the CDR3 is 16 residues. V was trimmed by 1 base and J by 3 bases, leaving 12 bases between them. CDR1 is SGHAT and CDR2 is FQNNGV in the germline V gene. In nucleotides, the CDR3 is TGTGCCAGCAGCTTAGGTGGTAGGGGTTACACCGGGGAGCTGTTTTTT. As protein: CASSLGGRGYTGELFF.

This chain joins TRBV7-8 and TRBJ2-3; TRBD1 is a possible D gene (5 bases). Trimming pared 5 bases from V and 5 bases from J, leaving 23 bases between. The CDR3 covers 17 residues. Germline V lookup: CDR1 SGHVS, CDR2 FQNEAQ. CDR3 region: CASSQPRGHGAGDTQYF. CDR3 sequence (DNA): TGTGCCAGCAGCCAACCCAGAGGTCATGGGGCCGGAGATACGCAGTATTTT.

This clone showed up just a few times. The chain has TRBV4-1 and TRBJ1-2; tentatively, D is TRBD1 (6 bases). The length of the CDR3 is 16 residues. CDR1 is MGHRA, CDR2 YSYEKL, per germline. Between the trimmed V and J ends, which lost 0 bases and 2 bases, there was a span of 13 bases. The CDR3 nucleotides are TGCGCCAGCAGCCAAGACTACAGGGTCGGCAACTATGGCTACACCTTC. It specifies CASSQDYRVGNYGYTF.

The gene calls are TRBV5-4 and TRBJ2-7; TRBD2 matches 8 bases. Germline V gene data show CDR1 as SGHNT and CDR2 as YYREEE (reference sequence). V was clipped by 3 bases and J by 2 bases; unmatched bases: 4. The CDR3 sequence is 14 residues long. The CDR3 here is CASSSSGGTYEQYF. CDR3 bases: TGTGCCAGCAGCTCAAGCGGGGGTACCTACGAGCAGTACTTC.

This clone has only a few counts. The CDR3: CASSHFRGNNQPQHF. The CDR3 DNA sequence: TGTGCCAGCAGCCATTTCAGGGGAAACAATCAGCCCCAGCATTTT. The J gene is TRBJ1-5, the V gene TRBV28; a possible D gene is TRBD1 (6 bases). This CDR3 is built from 15 residues. Germline V lookup: CDR1 MDHEN, CDR2 SYDVKM. V was cut by 6 bases and J by 3 bases, with 15 bases left in between. The full variable domain, with the rest looked up from reference TRBV28 and TRBJ1-5, is DVKVTQSSRYLVKRTGEKVFLECVQDMDHENMFWYRQDPGLGLRLIYFSYDVKMKEKGDIPEGYSVSREKKERFSLILESASTNQTSMYLCASSHFRGNNQPQHFGDGTRLSIL.

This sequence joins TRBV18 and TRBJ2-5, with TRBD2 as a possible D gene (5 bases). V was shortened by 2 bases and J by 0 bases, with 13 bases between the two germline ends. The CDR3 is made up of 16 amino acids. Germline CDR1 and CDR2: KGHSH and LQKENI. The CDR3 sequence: CASSPTSASNQETQYF. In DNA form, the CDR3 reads TGTGCCAGCTCACCAACGTCGGCTAGCAACCAAGAGACCCAGTACTTC.

The CDR3 here is CASSPWTGLQETQYF. The CDR3 DNA reads as TGTGCCAGCAGCCCTTGGACAGGGCTCCAAGAGACCCAGTACTTC. The V and J genes are TRBV7-2 and TRBJ2-5; 8 bases are shared with TRBD1. Losses at the gene ends were 5 bases for V and 1 base for J; bases not matched to a gene: 6. Per germline, CDR1 SGHTA and CDR2 FQGNSA. The CDR3 is 15 amino acids.

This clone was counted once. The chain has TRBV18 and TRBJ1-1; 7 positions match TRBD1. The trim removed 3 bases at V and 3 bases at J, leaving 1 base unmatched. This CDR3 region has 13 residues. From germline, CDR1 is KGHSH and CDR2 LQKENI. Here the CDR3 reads CASSPDRDTEAFF. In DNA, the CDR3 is TGTGCCAGCTCACCTGACAGGGACACTGAAGCTTTCTTT.

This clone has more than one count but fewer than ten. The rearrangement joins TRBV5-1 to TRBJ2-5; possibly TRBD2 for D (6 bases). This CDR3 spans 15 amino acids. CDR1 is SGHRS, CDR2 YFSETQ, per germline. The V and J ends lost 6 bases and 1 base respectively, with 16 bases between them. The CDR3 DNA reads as TGCGCCAGCAAGGGCCTGGAGGGTCCCCAAGAGACCCAGTACTTC. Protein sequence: CASKGLEGPQETQYF.

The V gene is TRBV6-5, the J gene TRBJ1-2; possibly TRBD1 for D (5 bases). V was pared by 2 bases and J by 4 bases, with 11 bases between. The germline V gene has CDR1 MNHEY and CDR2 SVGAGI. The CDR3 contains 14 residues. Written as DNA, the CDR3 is TGTGCCAGCAGTTACCGGCAGGGACTCTATGGCTACACCTTC. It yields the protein CASSYRQGLYGYTF.

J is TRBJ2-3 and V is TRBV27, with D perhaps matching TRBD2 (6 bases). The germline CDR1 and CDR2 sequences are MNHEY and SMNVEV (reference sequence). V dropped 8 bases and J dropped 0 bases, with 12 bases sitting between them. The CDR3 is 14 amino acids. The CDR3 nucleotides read TGTGCCAGCTGGGACTTTTCTAGCACAGATACGCAGTATTTT. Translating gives CASWDFSSTDTQYF.

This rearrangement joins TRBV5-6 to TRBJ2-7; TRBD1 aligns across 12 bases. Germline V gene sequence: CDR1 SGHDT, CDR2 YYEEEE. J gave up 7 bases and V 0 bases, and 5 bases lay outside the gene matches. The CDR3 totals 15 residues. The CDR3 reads CASSLVGTGGREQYF. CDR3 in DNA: TGTGCCAGCAGCTTGGTAGGGACAGGGGGCAGGGAGCAGTACTTC.

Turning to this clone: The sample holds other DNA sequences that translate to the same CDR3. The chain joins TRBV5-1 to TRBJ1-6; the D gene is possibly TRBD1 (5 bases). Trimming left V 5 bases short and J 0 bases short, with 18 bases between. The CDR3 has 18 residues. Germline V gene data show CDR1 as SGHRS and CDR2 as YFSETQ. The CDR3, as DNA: TGCGCCAGCAGTCCGGGGACTTTCCTTAGCTCCTATAATTCACCCCTCCACTTT. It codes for CASSPGTFLSSYNSPLHF.

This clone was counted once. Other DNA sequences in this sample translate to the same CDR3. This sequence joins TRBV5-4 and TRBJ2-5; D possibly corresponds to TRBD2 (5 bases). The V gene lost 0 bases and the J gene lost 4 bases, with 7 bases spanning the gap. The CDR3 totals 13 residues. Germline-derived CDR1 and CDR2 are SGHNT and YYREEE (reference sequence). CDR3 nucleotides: TGTGCCAGCAGCTTGGCGGGGTCAGAGACCCAGTACTTC. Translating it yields CASSLAGSETQYF.

The CDR3 bases are TGTGCCATCAGCGGAAATCTTGGGCGAGATACGCAGTATTTT. This gives the protein CAISGNLGRDTQYF. V usage is TRBV10-3 and J usage is TRBJ2-3; no clear D. CDR3 size: 14 residues. Trimming cost V 6 bases and J 5 bases, with 15 bases left between them. Germline lookup yields CDR1 ENHRY and CDR2 SYGVKD.

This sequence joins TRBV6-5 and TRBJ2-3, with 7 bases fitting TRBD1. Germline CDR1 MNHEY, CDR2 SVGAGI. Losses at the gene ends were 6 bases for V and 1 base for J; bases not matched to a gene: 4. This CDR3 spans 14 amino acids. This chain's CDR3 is CASRRQGRTDTQYF. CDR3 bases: TGTGCCAGCAGAAGACAGGGCCGCACAGATACGCAGTATTTT.

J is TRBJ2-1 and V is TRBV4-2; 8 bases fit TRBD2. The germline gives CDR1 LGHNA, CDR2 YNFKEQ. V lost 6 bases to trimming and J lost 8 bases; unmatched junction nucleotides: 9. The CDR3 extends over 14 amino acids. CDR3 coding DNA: TGTGCCAGCAGTCCCTGGAGTAGCGGGGATGAGCAGTTCTTC. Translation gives CASSPWSSGDEQFF.

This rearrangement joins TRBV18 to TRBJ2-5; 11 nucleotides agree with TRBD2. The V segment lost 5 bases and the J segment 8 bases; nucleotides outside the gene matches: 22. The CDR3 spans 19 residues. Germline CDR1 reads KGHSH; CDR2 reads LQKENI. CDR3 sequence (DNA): TGTGCCAGCTCAGGACCGGGACTAGCGGAGAATACGTACAAGAGAACCCAGTACTTC. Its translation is CASSGPGLAENTYKRTQYF.

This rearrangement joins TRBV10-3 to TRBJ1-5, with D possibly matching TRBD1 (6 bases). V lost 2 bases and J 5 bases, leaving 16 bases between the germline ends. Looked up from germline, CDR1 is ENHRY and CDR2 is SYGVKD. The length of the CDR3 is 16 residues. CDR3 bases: TGTGCCATCAGTGAGACGGGGGGCGCGGGTTATCAGCCCCAGCATTTT. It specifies CAISETGGAGYQPQHF.

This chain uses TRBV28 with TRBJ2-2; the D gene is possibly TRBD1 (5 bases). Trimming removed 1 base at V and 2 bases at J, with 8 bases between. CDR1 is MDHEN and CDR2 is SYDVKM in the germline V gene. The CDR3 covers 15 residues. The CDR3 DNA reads TGTGCCAGCAGTTTATATCAGGGCAACACCGGGGAGCTGTTTTTT. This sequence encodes CASSLYQGNTGELFF. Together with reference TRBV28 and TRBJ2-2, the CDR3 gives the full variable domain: DVKVTQSSRYLVKRTGEKVFLECVQDMDHENMFWYRQDPGLGLRLIYFSYDVKMKEKGDIPEGYSVSREKKERFSLILESASTNQTSMYLCASSLYQGNTGELFFGEGSRLTVL.

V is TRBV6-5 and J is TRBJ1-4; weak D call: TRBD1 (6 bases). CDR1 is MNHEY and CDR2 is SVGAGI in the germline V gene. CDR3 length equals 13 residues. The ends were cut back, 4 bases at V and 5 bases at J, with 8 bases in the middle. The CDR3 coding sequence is TGTGCCAGCAGTTTAAGGGGGAATGAAAAACTGTTTTTT. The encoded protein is CASSLRGNEKLFF.

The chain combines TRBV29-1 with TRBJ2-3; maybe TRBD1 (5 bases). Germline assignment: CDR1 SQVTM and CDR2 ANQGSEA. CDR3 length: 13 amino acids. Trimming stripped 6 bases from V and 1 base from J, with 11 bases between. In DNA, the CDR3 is TGCAGCGTCCAGGGAAGTGGCACAGATACGCAGTATTTT. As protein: CSVQGSGTDTQYF.

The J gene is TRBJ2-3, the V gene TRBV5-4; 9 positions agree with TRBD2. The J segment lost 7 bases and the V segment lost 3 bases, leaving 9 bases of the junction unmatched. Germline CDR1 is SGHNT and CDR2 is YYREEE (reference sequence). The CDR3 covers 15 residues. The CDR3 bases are TGTGCCAGCAGCTCGTCCGGGACTAGCATCAATACGCAGTATTTT. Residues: CASSSSGTSINTQYF.

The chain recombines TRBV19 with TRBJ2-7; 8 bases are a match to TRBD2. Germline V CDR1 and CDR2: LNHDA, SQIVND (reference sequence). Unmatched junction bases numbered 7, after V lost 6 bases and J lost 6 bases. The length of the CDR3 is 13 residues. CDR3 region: CASRWREDGEQYF. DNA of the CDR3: TGTGCCAGTAGGTGGCGGGAGGATGGCGAGCAGTACTTC.

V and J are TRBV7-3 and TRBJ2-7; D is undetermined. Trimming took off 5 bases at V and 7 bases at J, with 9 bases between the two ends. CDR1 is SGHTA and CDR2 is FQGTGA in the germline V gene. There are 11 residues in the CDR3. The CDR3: CASSTIREQYF. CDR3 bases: TGTGCCAGCAGCACCATCCGGGAGCAGTACTTC.

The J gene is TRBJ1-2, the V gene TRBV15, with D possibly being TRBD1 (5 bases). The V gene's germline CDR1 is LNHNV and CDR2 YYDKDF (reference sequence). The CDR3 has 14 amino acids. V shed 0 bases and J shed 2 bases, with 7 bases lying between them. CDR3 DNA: TGTGCCACCAGCAGAGATCGGGGGAACTATGGCTACACCTTC. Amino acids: CATSRDRGNYGYTF.

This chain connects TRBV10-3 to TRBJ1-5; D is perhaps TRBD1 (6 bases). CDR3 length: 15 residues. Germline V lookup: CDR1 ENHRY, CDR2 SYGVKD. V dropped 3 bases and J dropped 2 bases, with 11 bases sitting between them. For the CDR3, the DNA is TGTGCCATCAGTGATAGTCCAGGGGGCAATCAGCCCCAGCATTTT. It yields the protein CAISDSPGGNQPQHF.

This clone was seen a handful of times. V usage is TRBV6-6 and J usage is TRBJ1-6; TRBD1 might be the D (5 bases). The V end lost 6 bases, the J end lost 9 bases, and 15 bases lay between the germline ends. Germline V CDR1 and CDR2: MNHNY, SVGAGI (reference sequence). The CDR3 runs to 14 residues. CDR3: CASRDGGVISPLHF. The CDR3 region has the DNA TGTGCCAGCAGGGACGGGGGTGTGATTTCACCCCTCCACTTT.

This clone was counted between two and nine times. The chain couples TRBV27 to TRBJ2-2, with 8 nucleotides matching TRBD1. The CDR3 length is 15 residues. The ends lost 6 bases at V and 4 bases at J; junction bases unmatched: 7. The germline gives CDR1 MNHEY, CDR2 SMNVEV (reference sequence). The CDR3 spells CASSHGQGSTGELFF. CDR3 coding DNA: TGTGCCAGCAGCCATGGACAGGGATCCACCGGGGAGCTGTTTTTT.

CDR3 DNA sequence: TGTGCCAGCAGACTCCATGAGACAGGGGGCTCCTACGAGCAGTACTTC. Translated, it gives CASRLHETGGSYEQYF. J is TRBJ2-7 and V is TRBV2; 9 bases map to TRBD1. The CDR3 is 16 residues long. The germline CDR1 and CDR2 sequences are SNHLY and FYNNEI. The V segment lost 6 bases and the J segment 0 bases; nucleotides outside the gene matches: 9.